A single sample gave rise to the 5 T cell receptor beta chains below, sequenced in a study of OX40 agonist ivuxolimab in advanced cancers. Clones were read by immunoSEQ multiplex PCR, and TCRdb kept only the in-frame ones, dropping some. The sample lists about 70,000 clones, 81% occurring once. The sequencing here drew on CD4+ or CD8+ T cells sorted from blood, taken in a trial of the OX40 agonist ivuxolimab. These receptors all stem from an adult with an advanced solid tumor such as melanoma, head and neck, liver or kidney cancer.

This chain links TRBV7-9 with TRBJ1-1, with D possibly TRBD1 on 5 matching bases. This CDR3 spans 13 amino acids. V lost 1 base and J 5 bases, leaving 8 bases between the germline ends. CDR1 is SEHNR, CDR2 FQNEAQ, per germline (reference sequence). DNA for the CDR3: TGTGCCAGCAGCTTAGAGGGGTTAACTGAAGCTTTCTTT. This sequence encodes CASSLEGLTEAFF.

This clone was counted once. The V and J genes are TRBV6-6 and TRBJ1-5, with a weak D call TRBD1 (5 bases). From germline, CDR1 is MNHNY and CDR2 SVGAGI (reference sequence). Trimming shortened V by 6 bases and J by 5 bases, and 20 bases separated the two germline ends. The CDR3 totals 16 residues. CDR3 loop: CASRGTTGTVDQPQHF. For the CDR3, the DNA is TGTGCCAGCAGGGGAACTACCGGGACGGTAGATCAGCCCCAGCATTTT.

The rearrangement joins TRBV6-1 to TRBJ2-7; D remains ambiguous. Between the trimmed V and J ends, which lost 7 bases and 2 bases, there was a span of 9 bases. There are 12 residues in the CDR3. Germline loops: CDR1 MNHNS, CDR2 SASEGT. The CDR3 DNA is TGTGCCAGCACCGCACAGACCTACGAGCAGTACTTC. It codes for CASTAQTYEQYF.

The V gene is TRBV6-5, the J gene TRBJ1-1, with TRBD1 as a possible D gene (6 bases). Trimming took off 4 bases at V and 2 bases at J, with 14 bases between the two ends. The CDR3 contains 15 residues. Germline CDR1 reads MNHEY; CDR2 reads SVGAGI. The CDR3 sequence: CASSSGGTVNTEAFF. As DNA, the CDR3 is TGTGCCAGCAGTTCCGGGGGCACGGTCAACACTGAAGCTTTCTTT.

The CDR3 DNA sequence: TGTGCCAGCAGCCAAGTCTCGGGAGTTCGAGAAAAACTGTTTTTT. Its protein product is CASSQVSGVREKLFF. This chain links TRBV14 with TRBJ1-4; D is undetermined. The CDR3 loop spans 15 amino acids. The ends were cut back, 1 base at V and 8 bases at J, with 14 bases in the middle. Looked up from germline, CDR1 is SGHDN and CDR2 is FVKESK.